The T cell receptor beta chain described here comes from a study of cytomegalovirus exposure and HLA in healthy donors. Study context: Later, an analysis reported that the 100 to 150 validation repertoires had used the same platform as the 500 to 750 first-cohort repertoires.

Broader study findings: Subsequent analysis found a tendency for first-cohort TCR clusters to co-occur within the approximately 130 validation repertoires.

V was clipped by 4 bases and J by 4 bases, with 14 bases between them. Germline V CDR1 and CDR2: SGDLS, YYNGEE. The CDR3 is 15 amino acids. Method: immunoSEQ multiplex PCR; TCRdb's copy keeps in-frame clones and lacks some. The sample yields more than 300,000 clones, roughly 88% seen once. Points on this clone: Its antigen is currently unknown.

The source of this sequence is a young woman in good health and CMV-seronegative. Sequencing input: PBMCs. V gene TRBV9 combines with J gene TRBJ1-4; D perhaps matches TRBD1 (6 bases). This CDR3 reads CASSKGQNINEKLFF. The DNA for the CDR3 is TGTGCCAGCAGCAAAGGACAGAACATTAATGAAAAACTGTTTTTT. The whole variable domain, filled in from reference TRBV9 and TRBJ1-4, reads DSGVTQTPKHLITATGQRVTLRCSPRSGDLSVYWYQQSLDQGLQFLIQYYNGEERAKGNILERFSAQQFPDLHSELNLSSLELGDSALYFCASSKGQNINEKLFFGSGTQLSVL.